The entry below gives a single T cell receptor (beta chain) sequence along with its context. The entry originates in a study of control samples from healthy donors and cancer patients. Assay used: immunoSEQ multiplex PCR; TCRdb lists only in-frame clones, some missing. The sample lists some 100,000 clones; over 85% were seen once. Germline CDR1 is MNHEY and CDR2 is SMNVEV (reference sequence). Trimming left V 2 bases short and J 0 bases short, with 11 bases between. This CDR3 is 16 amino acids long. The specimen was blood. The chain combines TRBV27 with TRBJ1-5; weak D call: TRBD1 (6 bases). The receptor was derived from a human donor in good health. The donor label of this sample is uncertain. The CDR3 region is CASSLMGAGSNQPQHF. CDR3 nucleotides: TGTGCCAGCAGTTTAATGGGGGCGGGTAGCAATCAGCCCCAGCATTTT.